Sequencing of this T cell receptor beta chain was carried out in a study of blood T cell repertoires in COVID-19. Study-level information: Some COVID-19 samples were acute and others convalescent; all came from the United States, Italy and Spain.

Authors' methods: Estimation of nucleated cell counts relied on the amplification of reference gene primers. Data came from immunoSEQ multiplex PCR; TCRdb stores just in-frame clones and leaves some out. V, J and clone size were drawn from that table, and D and trimming were deduced from the DNA. This table holds about 200,000 clones, more than 75% found once. The CDR3 is 18 residues long. V dropped 1 base and J dropped 1; count of bases not matched to a gene: 11. The germline gives CDR1 SGHRS, CDR2 YFSETQ. This clone was counted between two and nine times. The TCR comes from a man in his sixties with acute or convalescent COVID-19. The chain carries TRBV5-1 and TRBJ2-3, with TRBD1 matching 8 bases. The sequencing input was peripheral blood. CDR3 sequence: CASSLSEIPGQGTDTQYF. CDR3 nucleotide sequence: TGCGCCAGCAGCTTGTCCGAAATCCCGGGACAGGGCACAGATACGCAGTATTTT.